The TCR beta chain under discussion was sequenced for a study of early T cells in non-severe SARS-CoV-2 infection. As for the study in general: The chains were unpaired, and the sequenced material was bulk RNA from unsorted whole blood.

The CDR3 extends over 13 amino acids. Germline V lookup: CDR1 SGHAT, CDR2 FQNNGV. The junction had 2 bases not matched to a gene; V was cut back by 3 bases and J by 7 bases. The protocol attached unique molecular identifiers to individual cDNA molecules. TCRdb itself ran the 5' RACE reads through MiXCR, one entry per CDR3 protein. The sample has about 67,000 distinct CDR3 sequences; roughly 10% are singletons. This sequence joins TRBV11-2 and TRBJ2-1; TRBD1 aligns across 8 bases. Sequenced: whole blood. The receptor comes from an adult who was a healthcare worker with PCR-confirmed SARS-CoV-2 infection or an uninfected control (not recorded which). CDR3 bases: TGTGCCAGCAGCTTGGGACAGGCTAATGAGCAGTTCTTC. It is translated as CASSLGQANEQFF. Supplemented by reference TRBV11-2 and TRBJ2-1, the full variable domain reads EAGVAQSPRYKIIEKRQSVAFWCNPISGHATLYWYQQILGQGPKLLIQFQNNGVVDDSQLPKDRFSAERLKGVDSTLKIQPAKLEDSAVYLCASSLGQANEQFFGPGTRLTVL.